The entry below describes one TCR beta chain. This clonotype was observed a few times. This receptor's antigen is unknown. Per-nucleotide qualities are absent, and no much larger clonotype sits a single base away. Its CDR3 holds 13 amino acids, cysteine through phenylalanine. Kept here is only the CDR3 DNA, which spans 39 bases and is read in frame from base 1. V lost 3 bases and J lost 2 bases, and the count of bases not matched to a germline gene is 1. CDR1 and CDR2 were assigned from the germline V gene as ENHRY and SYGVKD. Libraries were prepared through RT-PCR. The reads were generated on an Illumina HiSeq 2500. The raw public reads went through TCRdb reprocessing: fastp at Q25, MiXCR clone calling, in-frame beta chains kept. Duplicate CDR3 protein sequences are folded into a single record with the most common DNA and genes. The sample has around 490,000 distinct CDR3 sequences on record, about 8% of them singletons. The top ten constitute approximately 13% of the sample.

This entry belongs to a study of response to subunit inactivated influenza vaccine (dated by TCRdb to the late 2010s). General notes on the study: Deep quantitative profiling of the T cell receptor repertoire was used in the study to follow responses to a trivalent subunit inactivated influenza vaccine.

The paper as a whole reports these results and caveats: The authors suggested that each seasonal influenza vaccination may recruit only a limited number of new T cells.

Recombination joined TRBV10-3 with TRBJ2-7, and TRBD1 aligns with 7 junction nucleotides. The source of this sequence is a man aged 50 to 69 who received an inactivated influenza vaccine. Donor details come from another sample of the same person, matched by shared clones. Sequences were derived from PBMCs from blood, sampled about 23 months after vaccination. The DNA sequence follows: TGTGCCATCAGTGAACAGGGGACCTACGAGCAGTACTTC. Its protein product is CAISEQGTYEQYF.